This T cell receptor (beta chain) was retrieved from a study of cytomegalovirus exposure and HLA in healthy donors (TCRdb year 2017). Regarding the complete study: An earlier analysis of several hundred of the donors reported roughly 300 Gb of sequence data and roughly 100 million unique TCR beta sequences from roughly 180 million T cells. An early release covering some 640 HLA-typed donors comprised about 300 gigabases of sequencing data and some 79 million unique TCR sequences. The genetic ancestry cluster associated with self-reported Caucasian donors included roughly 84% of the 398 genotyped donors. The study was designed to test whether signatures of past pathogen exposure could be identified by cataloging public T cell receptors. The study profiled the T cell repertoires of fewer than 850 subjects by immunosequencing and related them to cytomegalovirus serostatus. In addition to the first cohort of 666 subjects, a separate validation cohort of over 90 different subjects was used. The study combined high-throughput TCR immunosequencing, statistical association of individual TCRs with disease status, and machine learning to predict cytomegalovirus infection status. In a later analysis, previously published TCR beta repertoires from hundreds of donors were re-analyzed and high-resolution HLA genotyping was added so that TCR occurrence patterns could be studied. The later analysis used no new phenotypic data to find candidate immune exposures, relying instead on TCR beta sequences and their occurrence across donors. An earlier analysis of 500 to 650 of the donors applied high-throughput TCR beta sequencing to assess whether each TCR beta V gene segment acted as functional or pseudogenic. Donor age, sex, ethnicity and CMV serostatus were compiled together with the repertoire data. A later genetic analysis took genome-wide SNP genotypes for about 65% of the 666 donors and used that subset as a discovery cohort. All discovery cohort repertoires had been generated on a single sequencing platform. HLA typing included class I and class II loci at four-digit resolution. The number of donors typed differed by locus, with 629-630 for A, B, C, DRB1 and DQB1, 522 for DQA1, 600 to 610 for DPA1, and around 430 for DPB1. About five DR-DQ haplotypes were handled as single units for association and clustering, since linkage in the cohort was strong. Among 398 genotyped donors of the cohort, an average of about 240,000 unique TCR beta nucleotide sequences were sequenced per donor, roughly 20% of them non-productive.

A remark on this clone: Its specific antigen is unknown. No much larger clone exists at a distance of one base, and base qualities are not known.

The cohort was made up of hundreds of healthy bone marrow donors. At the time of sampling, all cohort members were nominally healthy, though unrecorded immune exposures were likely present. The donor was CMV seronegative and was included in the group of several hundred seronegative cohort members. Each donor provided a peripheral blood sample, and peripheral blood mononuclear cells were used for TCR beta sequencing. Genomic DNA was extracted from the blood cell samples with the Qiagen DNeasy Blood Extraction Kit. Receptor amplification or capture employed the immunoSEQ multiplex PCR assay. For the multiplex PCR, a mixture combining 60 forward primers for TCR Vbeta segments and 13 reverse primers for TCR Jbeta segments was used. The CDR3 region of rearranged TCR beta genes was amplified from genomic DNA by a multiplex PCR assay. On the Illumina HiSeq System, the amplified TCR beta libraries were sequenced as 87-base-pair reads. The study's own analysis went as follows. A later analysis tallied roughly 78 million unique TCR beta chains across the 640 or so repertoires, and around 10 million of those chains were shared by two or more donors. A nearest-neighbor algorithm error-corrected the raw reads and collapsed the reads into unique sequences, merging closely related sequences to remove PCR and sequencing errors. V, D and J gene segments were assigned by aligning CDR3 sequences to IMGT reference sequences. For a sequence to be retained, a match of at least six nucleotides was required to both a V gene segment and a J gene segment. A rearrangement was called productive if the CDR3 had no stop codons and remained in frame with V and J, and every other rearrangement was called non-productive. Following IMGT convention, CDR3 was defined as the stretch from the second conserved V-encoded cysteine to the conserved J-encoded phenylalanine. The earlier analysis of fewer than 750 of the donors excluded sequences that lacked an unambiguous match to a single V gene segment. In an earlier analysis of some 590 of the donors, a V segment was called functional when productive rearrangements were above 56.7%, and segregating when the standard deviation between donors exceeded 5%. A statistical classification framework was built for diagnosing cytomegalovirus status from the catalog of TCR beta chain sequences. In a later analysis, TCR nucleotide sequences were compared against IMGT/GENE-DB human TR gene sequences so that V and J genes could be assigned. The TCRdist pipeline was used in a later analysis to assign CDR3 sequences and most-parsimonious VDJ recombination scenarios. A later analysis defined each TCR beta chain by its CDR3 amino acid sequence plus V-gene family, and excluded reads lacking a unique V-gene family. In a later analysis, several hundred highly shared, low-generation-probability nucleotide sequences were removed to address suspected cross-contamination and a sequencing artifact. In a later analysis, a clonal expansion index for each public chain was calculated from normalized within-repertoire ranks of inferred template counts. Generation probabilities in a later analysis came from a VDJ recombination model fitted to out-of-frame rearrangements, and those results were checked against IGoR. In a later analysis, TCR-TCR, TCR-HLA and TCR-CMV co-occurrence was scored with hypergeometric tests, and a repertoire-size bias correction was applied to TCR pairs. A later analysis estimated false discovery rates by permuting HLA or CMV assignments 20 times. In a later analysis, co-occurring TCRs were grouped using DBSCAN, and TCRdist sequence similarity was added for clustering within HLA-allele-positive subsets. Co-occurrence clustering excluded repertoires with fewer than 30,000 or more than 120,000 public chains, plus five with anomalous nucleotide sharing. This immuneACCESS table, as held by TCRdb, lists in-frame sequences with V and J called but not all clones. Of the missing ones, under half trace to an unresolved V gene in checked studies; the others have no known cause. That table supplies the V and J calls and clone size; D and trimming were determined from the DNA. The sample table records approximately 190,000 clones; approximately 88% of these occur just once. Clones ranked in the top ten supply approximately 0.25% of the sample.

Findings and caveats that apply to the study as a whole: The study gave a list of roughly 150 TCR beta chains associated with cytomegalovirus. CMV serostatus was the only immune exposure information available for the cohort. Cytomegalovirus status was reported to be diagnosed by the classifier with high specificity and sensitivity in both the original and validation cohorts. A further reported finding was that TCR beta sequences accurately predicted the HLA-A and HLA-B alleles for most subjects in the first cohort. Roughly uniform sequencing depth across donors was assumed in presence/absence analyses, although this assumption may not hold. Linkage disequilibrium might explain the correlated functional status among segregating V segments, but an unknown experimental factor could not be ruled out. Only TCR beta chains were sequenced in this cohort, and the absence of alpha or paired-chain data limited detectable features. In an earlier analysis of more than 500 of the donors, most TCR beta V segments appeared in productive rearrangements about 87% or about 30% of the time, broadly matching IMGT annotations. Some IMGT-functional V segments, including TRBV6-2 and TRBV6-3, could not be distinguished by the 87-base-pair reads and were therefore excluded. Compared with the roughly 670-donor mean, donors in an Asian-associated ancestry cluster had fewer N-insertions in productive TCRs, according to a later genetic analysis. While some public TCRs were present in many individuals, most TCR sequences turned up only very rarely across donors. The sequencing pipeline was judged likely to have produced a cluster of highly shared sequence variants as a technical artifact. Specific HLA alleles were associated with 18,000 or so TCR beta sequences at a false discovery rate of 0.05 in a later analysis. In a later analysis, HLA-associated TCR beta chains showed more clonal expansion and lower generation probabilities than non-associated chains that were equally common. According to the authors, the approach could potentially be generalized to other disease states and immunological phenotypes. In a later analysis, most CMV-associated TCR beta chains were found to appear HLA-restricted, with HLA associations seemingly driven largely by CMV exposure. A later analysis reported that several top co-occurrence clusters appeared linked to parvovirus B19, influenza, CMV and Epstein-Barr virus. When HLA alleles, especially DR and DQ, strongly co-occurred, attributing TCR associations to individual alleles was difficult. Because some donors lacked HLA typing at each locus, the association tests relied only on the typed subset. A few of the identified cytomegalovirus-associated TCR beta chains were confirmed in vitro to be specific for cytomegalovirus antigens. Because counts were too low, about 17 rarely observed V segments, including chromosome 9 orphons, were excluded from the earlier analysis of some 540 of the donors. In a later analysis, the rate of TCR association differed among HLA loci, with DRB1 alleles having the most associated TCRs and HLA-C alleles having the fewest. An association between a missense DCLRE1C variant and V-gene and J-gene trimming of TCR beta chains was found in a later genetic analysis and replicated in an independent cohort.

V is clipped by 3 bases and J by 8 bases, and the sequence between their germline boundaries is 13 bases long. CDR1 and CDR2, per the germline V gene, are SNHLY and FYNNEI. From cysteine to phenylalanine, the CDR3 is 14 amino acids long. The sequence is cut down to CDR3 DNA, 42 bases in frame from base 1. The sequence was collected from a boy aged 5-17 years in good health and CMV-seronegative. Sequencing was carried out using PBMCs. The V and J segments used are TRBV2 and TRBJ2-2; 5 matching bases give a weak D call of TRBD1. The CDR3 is CASSEAGSGGELFF. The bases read TGTGCCAGCAGTGAGGCAGGGTCAGGGGGGGAGCTGTTTTTT.